The clone carrying this TCR beta chain was counted between two and nine times. Antigen specificity is unknown. V was clipped by 3 bases and J by 0 bases; unmatched bases: 3. Germline CDR1 reads MNHEY; CDR2 reads SMNVEV (reference sequence). The CDR3 contains 16 residues. The data are from a study of glioma-infiltrating T cells. Study findings and constraints: Gliomas, especially low-grade, showed above-expected tissue-blood divergence; non-neoplastic patients showed below.

TCR alpha and beta CDR3 regions were amplified from RNA using iRepertoire nested multiplex PCR. From the multiplex PCR reads, TCRdb called clonotypes with MiXCR, one entry per CDR3 protein. The sample shows more than 350,000 distinct CDR3 sequences, 35% to 45% of them seen only once. The sequenced material came from glioma tissue, nonneoplastic brain tissue, or PBMCs (not recorded which). The rearrangement joins TRBV27 to TRBJ2-3; TRBD2 matches at 10 bases. The receptor comes from a human donor with low-grade glioma or glioblastoma, undergoing nonglioma brain surgery, or in good health (not recorded which). The CDR3 DNA reads TGTGCCAGCAGTTTCCTAGCGGGAGATAGCACAGATACGCAGTATTTT. Encoded protein: CASSFLAGDSTDTQYF.